The rows below give T cell receptor beta chains drawn from one sample of a study of CD8 T cells in Susac syndrome. TCRdb processed the immunoSEQ multiplex PCR reads anew with MiXCR; each CDR3 protein has one entry. The sample carries about 110,000 distinct CDR3 sequences, about 96% recorded once. Material: CD4+ T cells from PBMCs. The receptors stem from a human donor in good health. The CDR3 runs from the conserved cysteine through the conserved F or W.

V gene	J gene	CDR3 protein
TRBV6-6	TRBJ2-5	CASSYSAGQETQYF
TRBV15	TRBJ2-7	CATSRILGLAGPYEQYF
TRBV12-3/TRBV12-4	TRBJ2-7	CASSFRQGLPYEQYF
TRBV29-1	TRBJ2-3	CSAGGRGQGAPDTQYF
TRBV3-1	TRBJ2-5	CASSQDERAETQYF
TRBV12-5	TRBJ2-5	CASGRLAGQETQYF
TRBV6-1	TRBJ2-1	CASRTTRTLAAGRYNEQFF
TRBV6-2/TRBV6-3	TRBJ2-2	CASGPLAGGKNTGELFF
TRBV20-1	TRBJ2-3	CSARVDRAGHTQYF
TRBV28	TRBJ2-2	CASSLSGTGAGELFF
TRBV6-2/TRBV6-3	TRBJ2-7	CASSRDREQYF
TRBV12-3/TRBV12-4	TRBJ2-6	CASSSPPFKSRVDSGANVLTF
TRBV2	TRBJ2-2	CASSEAPATGELFF
TRBV7-9	TRBJ1-3	CASSLFPPGPQHSGNTIYF
TRBV5-1	TRBJ2-3	CASSIATLAGISTDTQYF
TRBV5-1	TRBJ2-5	CASSSIAGGPETQYF
TRBV12-3/TRBV12-4	TRBJ1-5	CASRGTGAYSNQPQHF
TRBV6-5	TRBJ1-5	CASKRDGSNQPQHF
TRBV12-3/TRBV12-4	TRBJ2-1	CASRRTGQGGNEQFF
TRBV6-2/TRBV6-3	TRBJ1-1	CASSMTNTEAFF
TRBV7-2	TRBJ2-7	CASSISSYEQYF
TRBV12-3/TRBV12-4	TRBJ2-1	CASINPPAGGIDEQFF
TRBV5-1	TRBJ2-5	CASSFGPRGRGQETQYF
TRBV5-1	TRBJ2-7	CASSFETGGIAEQYF
TRBV7-2	TRBJ2-5	CASSVTGGGGTKTQYF
TRBV7-3	TRBJ2-1	CASSPTGAGSYNEQFF
TRBV2	TRBJ2-3	CASSGLGDTQYF
TRBV20-1	TRBJ2-4	CSAREGTGGSSIQYF
TRBV3-1	TRBJ2-5	CASRYRTRETQYF
TRBV11-3	TRBJ2-7	CASSSIPSGFAGYEQYF
TRBV29-1	TRBJ1-3	CSVGQGNTIYF
TRBV9	TRBJ2-4	CARNRALAKNIQYF
TRBV28	TRBJ2-7	CASSLGYRGGLNSYEQYF
TRBV2	TRBJ2-7	CASSERTGGYF
TRBV7-9	TRBJ2-1	CASSFTSGGADEQFF
TRBV6-2/TRBV6-3	TRBJ1-1	CASSYSGRIKTEAFF
TRBV2	TRBJ1-6	CASKPQGNNSPLHF
TRBV7-3	TRBJ1-5	CASSFTLNQPQHF
TRBV9	TRBJ2-7	CASSASGGSYEQYF
TRBV27	TRBJ1-2	CASSLFPGSNYGYTF
TRBV2	TRBJ2-3	CASSRAGTTDTQYF
TRBV3-1	TRBJ1-2	CASSQETGHGYTF
TRBV29-1	TRBJ1-1	CSVDPRGGAEAFF
TRBV7-2	TRBJ1-1	CASSLPRTALNTEAFF
TRBV4-1	TRBJ2-7	CASSLPGTGGRYEQYF
TRBV3-1	TRBJ2-7	CASSREGQGAYEQYF
TRBV12-3/TRBV12-4	TRBJ2-3	CASRDSGRGADTQYF
TRBV18	TRBJ1-2	CASSPPSLGRGYGYTF
TRBV7-2	TRBJ2-3	CASSLGERGWGDTQYF
TRBV20-1	TRBJ2-7	CSAGAGAFREQYF
TRBV4-1	TRBJ1-2	CASSQLRNYGYTF
TRBV3-1	TRBJ1-6	CASSQEPSGRSPLHF
TRBV6-5	TRBJ1-2	CASSYSAGWGYYGYTF
TRBV4-1	TRBJ2-2	CASSLTGSGPWAGELFF
TRBV29-1	TRBJ1-2	CSAEGVNRQNTF
TRBV25-1	TRBJ1-2	CASSPAGDYGYTF
TRBV20-1	TRBJ2-5	CSARDPGHRQETQYF
TRBV12-3/TRBV12-4	TRBJ2-1	CASSRMEGLAGIEQFF
TRBV6-5	TRBJ2-7	CASSYPGTSGIYEQYF
TRBV12-3/TRBV12-4	TRBJ2-7	CASSSPPDRVYEQYF